This section outlines one T cell receptor (beta chain) sequence together with its context. Its specificity is unknown. This entry belongs to a study of OX40 agonist ivuxolimab in advanced cancers. Turning to the study itself: Ivuxolimab was delivered to patients intravenously every 2 weeks at doses spanning 0.01 to 10 mg/kg.

Produced via immunoSEQ multiplex PCR; TCRdb's table is partial and in-frame only. This table has under 40,000 clones, approximately 89% appearing once. V was pared by 3 bases and J by 5 bases, with 8 bases between. Germline-derived CDR1 and CDR2 are DFQATT and SNEGSKA (reference sequence). CDR3 length equals 11 residues. Study results and limitations: Some nonresponders additionally presented with little normalized T-cell clonal expansion. On average, CD8+ T cells had more expanded clones than CD4+. CD4+ and CD8+ blood T cells expanded clonally by week 6 at 0.1 to 3.0 mg/kg.

The clonotype was recovered from an adult with an advanced solid tumor such as melanoma, head and neck, liver or kidney cancer. The rearrangement joins TRBV20-1 to TRBJ2-7; the D is unclear. The specimen comprised CD4+ or CD8+ T cells sorted from blood, sampled in a trial of the OX40 agonist ivuxolimab. The CDR3 bases are TGCAGTGCTAGTCTCGGAAACGAGCAGTACTTC. It codes for CSASLGNEQYF.